This T cell receptor (beta chain) was identified during a study of blood T cell repertoires in COVID-19. Whole-study context: The origin of the acute and convalescent COVID-19 samples was the United States, Italy and Spain. In each case, the material was cDNA or gDNA derived from T cells, B-cell-depleted T cells, or PBMCs.

This study enrolled people aged about 18 to 100 from 20 to 25 US geographic areas. TCRdb's table, derived via immunoSEQ multiplex PCR, lists solely in-frame clones and lacks some. The table records a few hundred thousand clones, approximately 80% of them present only once. Looked up from germline, CDR1 is LNHNV and CDR2 is YYDKDF (reference sequence). The length of the CDR3 is 14 residues. V shed 0 bases and J shed 0 bases, with 5 bases lying between them. Sequenced material: PBMCs or T cells enriched from blood (not recorded which). The origin of this receptor is a woman aged 40 to 55 with acute COVID-19. The gene calls are TRBV15 and TRBJ1-2, with unresolved D. The CDR3 DNA reads TGTGCCACCAGCAGAGATCCAGCTAACTATGGCTACACCTTC. Translation: CATSRDPANYGYTF.